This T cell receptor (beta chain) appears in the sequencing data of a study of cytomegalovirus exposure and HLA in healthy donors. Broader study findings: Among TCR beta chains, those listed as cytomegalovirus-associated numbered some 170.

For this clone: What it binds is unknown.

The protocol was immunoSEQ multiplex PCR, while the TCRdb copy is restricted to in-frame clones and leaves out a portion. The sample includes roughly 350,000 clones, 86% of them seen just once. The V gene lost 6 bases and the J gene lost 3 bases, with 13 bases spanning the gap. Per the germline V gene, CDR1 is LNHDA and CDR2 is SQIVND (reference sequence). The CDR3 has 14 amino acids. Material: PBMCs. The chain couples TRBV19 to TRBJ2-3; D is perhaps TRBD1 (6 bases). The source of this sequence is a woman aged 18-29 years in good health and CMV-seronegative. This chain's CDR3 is CASRAGTRTDTQYF. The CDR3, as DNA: TGTGCCAGTAGAGCCGGGACACGTACAGATACGCAGTATTTT.